This TCR beta chain emerged from a study of T cell changes during pregnancy in multiple sclerosis. The method was immunoSEQ multiplex PCR; TCRdb's version includes in-frame clones alone and lacks a portion of them. The sample has about 48,000 clones, 85% to 95% seen once; the top ten hold 0.7% to 1%. The receptor's source is a female donor in good health, enrolled as a control in a pregnancy study. Sequenced material: CD4+ T cells from peripheral blood mononuclear cells, taken in the second trimester of pregnancy.

The CDR3 DNA sequence: TGTGCCAGCTCGCGTCCCCTAGCGGCGAAAGAGACCCAGTACTTC. Translation gives CASSRPLAAKETQYF. The chain is built from TRBV18 and TRBJ2-5; 7 bases fit TRBD2. This CDR3 is built from 15 residues. V lost 6 bases, J lost 3 bases, and 10 bases stayed unmatched. CDR1 KGHSH and CDR2 LQKENI come from the germline V gene.